Following are 13 T cell receptor beta chains from one sample sequenced in a study of identical twins. TCRdb re-called the 5' RACE reads through MiXCR, storing one row per CDR3 protein. The table shows approximately 680,000 distinct CDR3 sequences, with just over 7% occurring only once. These sequences were also reported in another study, on yellow fever vaccine responses in identical twins.

The source material was PBMCs. The receptor set was obtained from a woman between 18 and 29 years old in good health.

This clonotype was observed a handful of times. The chain links TRBV12-3 or TRBV12-4 to TRBJ2-2; D is possibly TRBD2 (5 bases). Deletions cut 5 bases from V and 6 bases from J, with 10 bases between. CDR3 length: 13 residues. CDR3 DNA sequence: TGTGCCAGCAGTCCGCTAGCATCCGGGGAGCTGTTTTTT. This codes for CASSPLASGELFF.

This clonotype was counted a few times. CDR3 sequence reads: CASTGGSSTDTQYF. The DNA of the CDR3 is TGTGCCAGCACCGGGGGATCTTCCACAGATACGCAGTATTTT. The chain has TRBV2 and TRBJ2-3; D possibly corresponds to TRBD2 (6 bases). CDR3 length: 14 amino acids. In germline, CDR1 is SNHLY, CDR2 FYNNEI. Trimming stripped 7 bases from V and 2 bases from J, with 13 bases between. Based on the CDR3 plus reference TRBV2 and TRBJ2-3, the full variable domain is EPEVTQTPSHQVTQMGQEVILRCVPISNHLYFYWYRQILGQKVEFLVSFYNNEISEKSEIFDDQFSVERPDGSNFTLKIRSTKLEDSAMYFCASTGGSSTDTQYFGPGTRLTVL.

The chain couples TRBV27 to TRBJ2-7; the D call may be TRBD1 or TRBD2 (6 bases each). The length of the CDR3 is 16 residues. V was shortened by 6 bases and J by 2 bases, with 20 bases between the two germline ends. In germline, CDR1 is MNHEY, CDR2 SMNVEV (reference sequence). The DNA of the CDR3 is TGTGCCAGCAGAATGAGTGGGGGGCCTATTACCTACGAGCAGTACTTC. Amino acids: CASRMSGGPITYEQYF.

The CDR3 DNA follows: TGCGCCAGCAGCCAAGATCACCGCGGGAGCGGGTACGAGCAGTACTTC. Its protein is CASSQDHRGSGYEQYF. The chain uses TRBV4-1 and TRBJ2-7, with 7 bases that match TRBD2. The J segment lost 4 bases and the V segment lost 0 bases, leaving 9 bases of the junction unmatched. This CDR3 comprises 16 residues. In germline, CDR1 is MGHRA, CDR2 YSYEKL.

This chain uses TRBV18 with TRBJ2-2, with TRBD1 matching 7 bases. Germline lookup yields CDR1 KGHSH and CDR2 LQKENI. CDR3 length: 17 amino acids. After removal of 3 bases from V and 3 bases from J, the junction contained 10 bases not matched to a gene. CDR3 protein: CASSPSFRGQYTGELFF. CDR3 bases: TGTGCCAGCTCACCTTCGTTTAGGGGACAGTACACCGGGGAGCTGTTTTTT.

In its sample, this clonotype was seen a few times. The chain employs TRBV6-1 and TRBJ2-7, with 8 positions matching TRBD1. Germline assignment: CDR1 MNHNS and CDR2 SASEGT. There are 13 residues in the CDR3. V trimming: 6 bases; J trimming: 6 bases; junction bases outside the gene matches: 7. CDR3 bases: TGTGCCAGCAGAAGGACAGGGCGGGGCGAGCAGTACTTC. Amino acid sequence: CASRRTGRGEQYF.

This clonotype was seen ten or more times. The DNA for the CDR3 is TGCGCCAGCAGCTTGGCAAGAGGGCTACCCTATGGCTACACCTTC. This gives the protein CASSLARGLPYGYTF. The chain combines TRBV5-1 with TRBJ1-2, with D hard to call. Per the germline V gene, CDR1 is SGHRS and CDR2 is YFSETQ. V lost 0 bases and J 4 bases, leaving 13 bases between the germline ends. The CDR3 runs 15 residues.

V usage is TRBV4-1 and J usage is TRBJ2-1; no firm D call. Trimming removed 2 bases at V and 3 bases at J, with 11 bases between. Germline-derived CDR1 and CDR2 are MGHRA and YSYEKL. The CDR3 covers 15 residues. The CDR3, as DNA: TGCGCCAGCAGCCAATCACAGAGCTTCTACAATGAGCAGTTCTTC. Translating it yields CASSQSQSFYNEQFF.

This clonotype was seen many times. The chain links TRBV28 to TRBJ2-2; 7 bases are a match to TRBD2. Germline V lookup: CDR1 MDHEN, CDR2 SYDVKM. J gave up 4 bases and V 2 bases, and 13 bases lay outside the gene matches. The CDR3 has 18 residues. CDR3 protein: CASSLPLSGIPGTGELFF. The DNA for the CDR3 is TGTGCCAGCAGTTTACCACTAAGCGGGATACCTGGCACCGGGGAGCTGTTTTTT.

This chain's CDR3 is CSVKRGGQRKETQYF. The DNA of the CDR3 is TGCAGCGTTAAAAGGGGGGGACAACGTAAAGAGACCCAGTACTTC. The V gene is TRBV20-1, the J gene TRBJ2-5; the D gene is possibly TRBD2 (7 bases). This CDR3 has 15 amino acids. Germline CDR1 DFQATT, CDR2 SNEGSKA (reference sequence).

The rearrangement links TRBV20-1 to TRBJ2-3, with D tentatively TRBD2 (6 bases). CDR3 length: 16 amino acids. Germline V gives CDR1 DFQATT, CDR2 SNEGSKA (reference sequence). Trimming removed 1 base at V and 4 bases at J, with 18 bases between. CDR3 protein: CSARGRLVTPSDTQYF. The CDR3 region has the DNA TGCAGTGCTAGAGGCCGACTAGTCACACCATCAGATACGCAGTATTTT.

The V and J genes are TRBV7-6 and TRBJ2-5; TRBD2 aligns across 10 bases. The CDR3 totals 16 residues. The V segment lost 3 bases and the J segment 1 base; nucleotides outside the gene matches: 5. Germline assignment: CDR1 SGHVS and CDR2 FNYEAQ. The CDR3 coding sequence is TGTGCCAGCAGCTTCCTCTGGACTAGCGGCCAAGAGACCCAGTACTTC. It is translated as CASSFLWTSGQETQYF. Full variable domain (rest looked up from reference TRBV7-6 and TRBJ2-5): GAGVSQSPRYKVTKRGQDVALRCDPISGHVSLYWYRQALGQGPEFLTYFNYEAQQDKSGLPNDRFSAERPEGSISTLTIQRTEQRDSAMYRCASSFLWTSGQETQYFGPGTRLLVL.

The rearrangement uses TRBV7-6 and TRBJ2-1; 7 bases map to TRBD2. CDR3 length: 17 residues. Germline lookup yields CDR1 SGHVS and CDR2 FNYEAQ. V shed 2 bases, J shed 5 bases, and the junction held 12 bases outside the gene matches. CDR3 sequence (DNA): TGTGCCAGCAGCTTATCTAGGGGCGGGGCGGGAGACAATGAGCAGTTCTTC. This sequence encodes CASSLSRGGAGDNEQFF.